This TCR beta chain was identified during a study of metastatic and nonmetastatic thyroid tumors (dated by TCRdb to 2018 to 2020). Study-level background: The researchers compared repertoires between peripheral blood samples and tumor or nodule tissue samples from patients with malignant or benign thyroid disease. Results the study describes overall, beyond this receptor: TCR beta diversity was reported as significantly higher in malignant tumors than in benign nodules, in both blood and tumor samples.

The method was PCR. TCRdb shows the sequencer as Illumina HiSeq 4000. High-throughput sequencing was used to profile the TCR beta-chain CDR3 region of every patient. The paper's processing steps were these. Drawing on CDR3 differences between clinicopathological groups, the researchers built a classifier meant to tell apart patients with distant-metastatic papillary thyroid cancer. To measure repertoire diversity the researchers used the Shannon index, while the Morisita-Horn index served to gauge how similar the tumor and blood repertoires were. The public reads were quality trimmed at Q25 with fastp and then assembled into clones with MiXCR by TCRdb, keeping productive beta chains. TCRdb's processing, not the study's, gives the V and J calls here. Present in this sample are some 2,500 clones, around 27% of which were seen just once. Jointly, the top ten make up about a fifth of the sample. The CDR3 numbers 14 residues from cysteine through phenylalanine. The CDR3 DNA has 42 bases and is translated from base 1. The germline V gene encodes CDR1 MNHNS and CDR2 SASEGT.

Concerning this clone: Its antigen has not been determined. Compared with germline, one end of the junction differs, possibly owing to a read error.

None of the patients had been given any treatment before thyroid surgery. The study retrospectively analysed patient clinical samples collected from about 2012 to 2018 using T-cell receptor beta sequencing. Input material: adjacent normal tissue. The receptor was isolated from a male donor with papillary thyroid cancer or a benign thyroid nodule (not recorded which). Some clones in this sample may be carry-over from other donors' samples. The chain couples TRBV6-1 to TRBJ2-3, with the D gene too uncertain to name. The nucleotide sequence reads TGTGTCAGCTTGCTAGGAACTATCACAGATACACAGTATTTT. Its coded protein is CVSLLGTITDTQYF.